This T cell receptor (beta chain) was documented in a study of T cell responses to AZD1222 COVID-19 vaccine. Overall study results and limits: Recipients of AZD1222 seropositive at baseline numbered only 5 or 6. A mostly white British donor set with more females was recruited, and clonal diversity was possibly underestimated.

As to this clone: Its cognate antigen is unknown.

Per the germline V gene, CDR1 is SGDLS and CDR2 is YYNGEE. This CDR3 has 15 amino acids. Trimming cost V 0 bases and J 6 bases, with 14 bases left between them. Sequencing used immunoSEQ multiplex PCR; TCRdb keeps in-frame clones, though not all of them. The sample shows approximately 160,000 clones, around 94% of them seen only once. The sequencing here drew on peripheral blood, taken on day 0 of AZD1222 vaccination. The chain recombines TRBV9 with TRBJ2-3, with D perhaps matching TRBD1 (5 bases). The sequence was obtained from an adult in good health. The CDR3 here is CASSVAYGHTDTQYF. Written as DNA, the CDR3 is TGTGCCAGCAGCGTAGCTTACGGACACACGGATACGCAGTATTTT.